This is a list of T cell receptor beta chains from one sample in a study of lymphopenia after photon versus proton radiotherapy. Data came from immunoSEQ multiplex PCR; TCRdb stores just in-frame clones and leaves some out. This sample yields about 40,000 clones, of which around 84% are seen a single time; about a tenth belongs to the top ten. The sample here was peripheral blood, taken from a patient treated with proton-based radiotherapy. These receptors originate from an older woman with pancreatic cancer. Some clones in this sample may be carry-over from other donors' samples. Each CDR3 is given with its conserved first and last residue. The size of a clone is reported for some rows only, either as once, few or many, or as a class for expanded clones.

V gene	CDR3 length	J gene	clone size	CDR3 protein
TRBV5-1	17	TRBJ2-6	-	CASSLSTGGSGANVLTF
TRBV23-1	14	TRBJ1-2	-	CASSRQEVVYGYTF
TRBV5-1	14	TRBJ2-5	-	CASSPGGGGETQYF
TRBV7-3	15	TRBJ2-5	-	CASSLGLARQETQYF
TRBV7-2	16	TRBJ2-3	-	CASSLGLAGKSDTQYF
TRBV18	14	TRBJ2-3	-	CASSPTGSTDTQYF
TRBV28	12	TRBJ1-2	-	CATETGDYGYTF
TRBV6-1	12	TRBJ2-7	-	CASSHAEGKLYF
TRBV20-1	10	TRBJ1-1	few	CSYGRTEAFF
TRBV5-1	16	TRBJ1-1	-	CASSLAVRQKNTEAFF
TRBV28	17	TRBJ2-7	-	CASSFVFSDPGSYEQYF
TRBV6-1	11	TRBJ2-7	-	CASSLGYEQYF
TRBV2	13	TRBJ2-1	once	CASRGGSGNEQFF
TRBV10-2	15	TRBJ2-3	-	CASESGRAGTDTQYF
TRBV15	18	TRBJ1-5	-	CATSRVDGKGVSNQPQHF
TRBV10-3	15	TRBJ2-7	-	CAISGDRESSYEQYF
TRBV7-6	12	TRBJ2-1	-	CASSAPGQKQFF
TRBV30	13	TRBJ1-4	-	CAWNFATNEKLFF
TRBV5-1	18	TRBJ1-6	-	CASSLYSHTSDLNSPLHF
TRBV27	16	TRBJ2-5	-	CASSRNPGTGRETQYF
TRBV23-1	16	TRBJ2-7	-	CASSPEGRLSSYEQYF
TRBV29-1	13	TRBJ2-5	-	CSVDGRHQETQYF
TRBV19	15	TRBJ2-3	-	CASSSGPPSTDTQYF
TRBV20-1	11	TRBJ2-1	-	CSGLIIGEQFF
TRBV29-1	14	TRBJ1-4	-	CSVEGGTDNEKLFF